One sample yielded the 5 T cell receptor beta chains listed below, sequenced in a study of blood T cell repertoires in COVID-19. Produced via immunoSEQ multiplex PCR; TCRdb's table is partial and in-frame only. The sample consists of 250,000 or so clones, over 90% of them appearing once. Sequencing input: peripheral blood. These receptors all come from a man aged 25-45 years with COVID-19, enrolled during active disease.

This clone was seen a handful of times. CDR3 protein: CASSLWGDSGYTF. CDR3 in DNA: TGCGCCAGCAGCTTGTGGGGGGACTCTGGCTACACCTTC. The chain combines TRBV5-1 with TRBJ1-2; TRBD1 might be the D (5 bases). The CDR3 covers 13 residues. V lost 1 base, J lost 7 bases, and 11 bases lay in between. Germline V gene sequence: CDR1 SGHRS, CDR2 YFSETQ.

This chain joins TRBV5-1 and TRBJ2-7; D is perhaps TRBD2 (5 bases). Germline V gives CDR1 SGHRS, CDR2 YFSETQ. The V gene lost 2 bases and the J gene lost 0 bases, with 6 bases spanning the gap. The CDR3 consists of 13 residues. CDR3 loop: CASSFGISYEQYF. In nucleotides, the CDR3 is TGCGCCAGCAGCTTCGGGATCTCCTACGAGCAGTACTTC.

Concerning this clone itself: The limits of the CDR3 on the DNA are not certain, so only TCRdb's listed CDR3 is given. This chain uses TRBV12-1 with TRBJ1-1. TRBV12-1 is reported as a pseudogene. Counting both end residues, the CDR3 totals 16 amino acids. CDR3: CASSFNVGRGNTEAFF.

The V and J genes are TRBV28 and TRBJ1-5, with D unresolved. Trimming removed 6 bases from V and 1 base from J, with 10 bases in between. CDR1 MDHEN and CDR2 SYDVKM come from the germline V gene. The CDR3 has 14 amino acids. CDR3 DNA: TGTGCCAGCAGCCGAATACAGAGCAATCAGCCCCAGCATTTT. Translated: CASSRIQSNQPQHF.

A remark on this clone: The sample holds other DNA sequences that translate to the same CDR3. The chain recombines TRBV4-1 with TRBJ1-2; 7 bases are a match to TRBD1. The CDR3 totals 14 residues. Germline loops: CDR1 MGHRA, CDR2 YSYEKL. V trimming: 2 bases; J trimming: 4 bases; junction bases outside the gene matches: 4. CDR3 DNA: TGCGCCAGCAGCCAACCTCAGGGGGGCTATGGCTACACCTTC. As protein: CASSQPQGGYGYTF.